The 5 T cell receptor beta chains in this list originate from one sample, sequenced in a study of regulatory dendritic cells for organ transplantation. The antigens of these receptors remain unknown. CFSE-labeled sorted T cells met regulatory or mature dendritic cells for under 6 days. Libraries were prepared by immunoSEQ multiplex PCR; TCRdb keeps only in-frame clonotypes and omits some of them. The table includes 9,500 to 15,000 clones, about 70% detected once. The sequenced sample consisted of naive CD4+ T cells from blood cultured with regulatory dendritic cells. The subset is: CD45RA+ naive T cells. The receptors originated from a human donor in good health.

This clone was seen a handful of times. The chain recombines TRBV27 with TRBJ1-4; 7 bases line up with TRBD1. Per germline, CDR1 MNHEY and CDR2 SMNVEV (reference sequence). CDR3 length: 16 residues. V lost 3 bases and J lost 6; bases outside the gene matches: 10. CDR3 loop: CASSFIGGPADEKLFF. The DNA for the CDR3 is TGTGCCAGCAGTTTCATAGGGGGCCCGGCAGATGAAAAACTGTTTTTT.

V and J are TRBV11-2 and TRBJ1-1; the D gene is possibly TRBD1 (5 bases). The V end was cut by 5 bases, the J end by 3 bases, with 16 bases between. CDR1 SGHAT and CDR2 FQNNGV come from the germline V gene. CDR3 length equals 15 residues. CDR3 loop: CASSPPGGWDTEAFF. The CDR3 nucleotides read TGTGCCAGCAGCCCCCCGGGGGGATGGGACACTGAAGCTTTCTTT.

CDR3: CASIMSGANVLTF. The CDR3, as DNA: TGTGCCAGCATCATGTCTGGGGCCAACGTCCTGACTTTC. The rearrangement joins TRBV6-1 to TRBJ2-6, with D unclear. Germline loops: CDR1 MNHNS, CDR2 SASEGT. V lost 7 bases and J lost 1, with 5 bases in between. The CDR3 totals 13 residues.

The chain joins TRBV6-4 to TRBJ2-3; 9 bases align to TRBD2. This CDR3 contains 18 residues. Germline V gene lookup returns CDR1 MRHNA and CDR2 SNTAGT. Trimming removed 7 bases from V and 1 base from J; junction bases left unmatched: 15. CDR3 bases: TGTGCCAGCAATTCACCGGGGGGTGCTAGCGGGGGCACAGATACGCAGTATTTT. This translates into CASNSPGGASGGTDTQYF.

V is TRBV6-6 and J is TRBJ1-1, with D perhaps TRBD1 (5 bases). The CDR3 consists of 16 residues. V lost 5 bases to trimming and J lost 1 base, with 17 bases between them. The V gene's germline CDR1 is MNHNY and CDR2 SVGAGI (reference sequence). The DNA for the CDR3 is TGTGCCAGCAGTCACGCGGGGGGGAGGGGGAACACTGAAGCTTTCTTT. This translates into CASSHAGGRGNTEAFF.